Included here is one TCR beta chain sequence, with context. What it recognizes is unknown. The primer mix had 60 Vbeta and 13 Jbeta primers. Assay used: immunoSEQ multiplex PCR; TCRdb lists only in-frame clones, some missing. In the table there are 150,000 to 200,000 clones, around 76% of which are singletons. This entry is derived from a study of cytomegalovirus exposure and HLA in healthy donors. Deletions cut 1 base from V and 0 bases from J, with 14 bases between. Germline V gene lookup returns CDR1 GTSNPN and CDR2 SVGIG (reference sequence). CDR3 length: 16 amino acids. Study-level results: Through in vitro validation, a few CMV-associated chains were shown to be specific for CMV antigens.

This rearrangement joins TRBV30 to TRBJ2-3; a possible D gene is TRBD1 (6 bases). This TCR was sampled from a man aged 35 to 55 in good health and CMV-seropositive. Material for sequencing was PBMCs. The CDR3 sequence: CAWSAGQLTSTDTQYF. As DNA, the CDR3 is TGTGCCTGGAGTGCTGGACAGTTGACAAGCACAGATACGCAGTATTTT.